A selection of T cell receptor beta chains follows, all from one sample in a study of T cell changes during pregnancy in multiple sclerosis. Using immunoSEQ multiplex PCR, the repertoire was profiled, and TCRdb retains in-frame clones only, with some absent. The data hold fewer than 75,000 clones, with 75% to 95% observed a single time. The sample consisted of CD8+ T cells from peripheral blood mononuclear cells, taken before pregnancy. The receptors derive from a female donor with multiple sclerosis, enrolled in a pregnancy study. Each CDR3 is given with its conserved first and last residue. The D gene is left open where the match is weak. The size of a clone is reported for some rows only, either as once, few or many, or as a class for expanded clones.

clone size	D gene	V gene	J gene	CDR3 protein
-	-	TRBV4-1	TRBJ2-3	CASSQEFGGATDTQYF
-	-	TRBV5-1	TRBJ2-5	CASSSPEEPATQYF
-	-	TRBV12-5	TRBJ2-2	CASRDKHTGELFF
-	-	TRBV15	TRBJ1-5	CATSRDLSQPQHF
-	TRBD1	TRBV23-1	TRBJ2-7	CASSQPGQGGSYEQYF
once	-	TRBV7-6	TRBJ2-2	CASSLEQGGELFF
-	TRBD1	TRBV7-6	TRBJ2-3	CASSSRQGATDTQYF
-	TRBD1	TRBV14	TRBJ1-2	CASSQVAGGVSGYTF
few	TRBD1	TRBV5-6	TRBJ1-2	CASSGGTGAYGYTF
-	TRBD2	TRBV9	TRBJ2-3	CASSAYTVAGGLADTQYF
-	-	TRBV7-8	TRBJ1-2	CASSVQGSLGYTF
-	-	TRBV7-2	TRBJ1-2	CASSLEHSLRYGYTF
-	-	TRBV13	TRBJ2-7	CASSHEGTYEQYF
few	-	TRBV4-1	TRBJ1-5	CASSLQGWDQPQHF
-	TRBD2	TRBV4-2	TRBJ2-1	CASSHLGPTSGGANEQFF
-	TRBD2	TRBV9	TRBJ2-5	CASSGSGREETQYF
-	-	TRBV7-9	TRBJ1-3	CASSSHPPVTGSENTIYF
-	-	TRBV4-1	TRBJ1-2	CASSQTGTRNGYTF
-	-	TRBV5-1	TRBJ2-1	CASSLASPRGEQFF
-	TRBD2	TRBV5-6	TRBJ2-1	CASSFSGGANEQFF
once	-	TRBV29-1	TRBJ1-2	CSVEGGSYGYTF
once	TRBD2	TRBV5-5	TRBJ2-5	CASSLSGGAWAQYF
-	-	TRBV11-2	TRBJ1-2	CASSATGTYQYGYTF
-	-	TRBV7-9	TRBJ1-2	CASSLVGGDYYGYTF
-	-	TRBV10-1	TRBJ2-2	CASSESYTGELFF
-	-	TRBV6-5	TRBJ1-6	CASSPKGGSPLHF
few	-	TRBV27	TRBJ1-1	CASSFWARTSNTEAFF
-	-	TRBV5-6	TRBJ1-6	CASSLWVRESYNSPLHF
-	-	TRBV14	TRBJ2-3	CASSQVLGGATDTQYF
-	TRBD1	TRBV2	TRBJ1-2	CASLGQNYGYTF
-	-	TRBV7-2	TRBJ2-7	CASSLGRTYEQYF
-	TRBD2	TRBV15	TRBJ2-7	CATRGVERDYEQYF
-	TRBD1	TRBV20-1	TRBJ1-2	CSLQGGGGYTF
-	TRBD2	TRBV29-1	TRBJ2-1	CSVVPSRETSGGAYNEQFF
-	TRBD1	TRBV9	TRBJ1-2	CASSATGTSGYTF
-	-	TRBV25-1	TRBJ2-7	CASSETPGFSYEQYF
-	TRBD2	TRBV13	TRBJ2-1	CASSLPSGGKPHNEQFF
-	TRBD2	TRBV9	TRBJ2-5	CASSVGSGGETQYF
few	TRBD1	TRBV5-1	TRBJ1-5	CASSAGQGNQPQHF
once	TRBD1	TRBV4-1	TRBJ2-1	CASTRGQGLNNEQFF
-	-	TRBV27	TRBJ1-5	CASSLSLPQHF
-	TRBD1	TRBV7-9	TRBJ2-7	CASSLKGQISYEQYF
-	TRBD1	TRBV9	TRBJ2-1	CASSPQPSTGAEQFF
-	-	TRBV29-1	TRBJ2-1	CSVTSPSSYNEQFF
-	-	TRBV11-3	TRBJ2-2	CASSLYPGIGELFF
-	TRBD2	TRBV18	TRBJ2-3	CASSPTSGGALSADTQYF
-	TRBD1	TRBV29-1	TRBJ2-5	CSAQGGGTETQYF
-	-	TRBV5-1	TRBJ2-6	CASSLVVGTPFSGANVLTF
-	-	TRBV6-1	TRBJ2-7	CASSEDPGDGDEQYF
-	TRBD1	TRBV7-9	TRBJ2-1	CASSLGTGVGNEQFF
-	-	TRBV5-6	TRBJ2-1	CASSLGQTEQFF
-	-	TRBV11-2	TRBJ1-2	CASSLSGDGYTF